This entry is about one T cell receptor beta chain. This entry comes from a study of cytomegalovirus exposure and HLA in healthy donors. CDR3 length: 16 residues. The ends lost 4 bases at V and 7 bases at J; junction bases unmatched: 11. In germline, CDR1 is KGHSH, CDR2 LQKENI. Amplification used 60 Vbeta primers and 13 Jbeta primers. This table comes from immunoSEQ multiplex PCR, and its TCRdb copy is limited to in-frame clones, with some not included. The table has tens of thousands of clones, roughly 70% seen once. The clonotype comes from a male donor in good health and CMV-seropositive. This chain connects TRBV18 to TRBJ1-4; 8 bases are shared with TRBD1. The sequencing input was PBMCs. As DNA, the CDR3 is TGTGCCAGCTCACTTAACAGGGGGAGGAAAGGTGAAAAACTGTTTTTT. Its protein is CASSLNRGRKGEKLFF.